Following are 10 T cell receptor beta chains from one sample sequenced in a study of blood T cell repertoires in COVID-19. TCRdb keeps only in-frame clones here, not all; method: immunoSEQ multiplex PCR. The sample consists of over 100,000 clones, approximately 90% of them appearing once. Material: peripheral blood. The receptors here all came from a human donor with acute or convalescent COVID-19. The donor label of this sample is uncertain.

This chain uses TRBV30 with TRBJ2-5, with 10 bases matching TRBD2. This CDR3 contains 17 residues. Trimming removed 0 bases from V and 1 base from J; junction bases left unmatched: 8. The germline V gene encodes CDR1 GTSNPN and CDR2 SVGIG (reference sequence). DNA for the CDR3: TGTGCCTGGAGTGTTCGGCGGACTAGCGGAACCCAAGAGACCCAGTACTTC. Translating it yields CAWSVRRTSGTQETQYF.

J is TRBJ2-2 and V is TRBV27; 7 nucleotides line up with TRBD2. The junction had 7 bases not matched to a gene; V was cut back by 8 bases and J by 4 bases. The germline V gene has CDR1 MNHEY and CDR2 SMNVEV (reference sequence). This CDR3 has 14 amino acids. The CDR3 sequence is CASRPAGITGELFF. The DNA of the CDR3 is TGTGCCAGCCGGCCAGCGGGGATCACCGGGGAGCTGTTTTTT.

CDR3 region: CSASPRVVDTEAFF. In DNA, the CDR3 is TGCAGTGCTAGTCCCAGGGTTGTGGACACTGAAGCTTTCTTT. The chain recombines TRBV20-1 with TRBJ1-1; D might be TRBD1 (5 bases). The germline gives CDR1 DFQATT, CDR2 SNEGSKA (reference sequence). The germline V and J ends were trimmed by 3 bases and 3 bases, with 14 bases remaining between them. This CDR3 has 14 residues.

This chain uses TRBV7-9 with TRBJ1-1; 7 bases map to TRBD1. The germline V gene has CDR1 SEHNR and CDR2 FQNEAQ (reference sequence). After removal of 5 bases from V and 2 bases from J, the junction contained 8 bases not matched to a gene. CDR3 size: 15 residues. CDR3 sequence reads: CASSPIKGANTEAFF. CDR3 DNA: TGTGCCAGCAGCCCAATCAAGGGGGCAAACACTGAAGCTTTCTTT.

V usage is TRBV5-1 and J usage is TRBJ1-2, with a possible D match to TRBD1 (5 bases). CDR3 size: 14 residues. Trimming left V 0 bases short and J 7 bases short, with 13 bases between. Germline V gene sequence: CDR1 SGHRS, CDR2 YFSETQ. CDR3 protein: CASSLEVTDPGYTF. The CDR3, as DNA: TGCGCCAGCAGCTTGGAAGTGACAGATCCTGGCTACACCTTC.

The chain couples TRBV9 to TRBJ1-1, with a weak D call TRBD1 (5 bases). The V gene lost 0 bases and the J gene lost 1 base, with 7 bases spanning the gap. The CDR3 length is 14 residues. Germline assignment: CDR1 SGDLS and CDR2 YYNGEE. CDR3 sequence: CASSVATGNTEAFF. The CDR3 nucleotides are TGTGCCAGCAGCGTAGCCACAGGGAACACTGAAGCTTTCTTT.

The chain recombines TRBV30 with TRBJ1-1; possibly TRBD1 for D (6 bases). Germline V CDR1 and CDR2: GTSNPN, SVGIG (reference sequence). Trimming took off 3 bases at V and 10 bases at J, with 24 bases between the two ends. The CDR3 covers 15 residues. The CDR3 DNA reads as TGTGCCTGGAGGGGGAGACGGGACACCCGGGGCTTAGCTTTCTTT. This gives the protein CAWRGRRDTRGLAFF.

The CDR3 sequence is CASSPGTAASSEQYF. The CDR3 DNA reads TGTGCCAGTAGTCCGGGGACAGCTGCAAGCAGCGAGCAGTACTTC. The genes are TRBV19 and TRBJ2-7, with 7 bases that match TRBD1. Losses at the gene ends were 5 bases for V and 6 bases for J; bases not matched to a gene: 13. Germline lookup yields CDR1 LNHDA and CDR2 SQIVND (reference sequence). The CDR3 length is 15 residues.

The chain joins TRBV5-6 to TRBJ2-7, with 7 positions matching TRBD1. The CDR3 extends over 14 amino acids. The germline V gene has CDR1 SGHDT and CDR2 YYEEEE. V dropped 0 bases and J dropped 5; count of bases not matched to a gene: 5. The CDR3 sequence is CASSLVGGNNEQYF. Here the CDR3 DNA reads TGTGCCAGCAGCTTGGTAGGGGGCAATAACGAGCAGTACTTC.

This clone was found once. In nucleotides, the CDR3 is TGTGCCATCAGTGAGTCTAATCTTAGTGGCAATGAGCAGTTCTTC. It is translated as CAISESNLSGNEQFF. The chain joins TRBV10-3 to TRBJ2-1; unclear D gene. Between the trimmed V and J ends, which lost 0 bases and 6 bases, there was a span of 12 bases. The germline V gene encodes CDR1 ENHRY and CDR2 SYGVKD. The CDR3 is 15 amino acids.